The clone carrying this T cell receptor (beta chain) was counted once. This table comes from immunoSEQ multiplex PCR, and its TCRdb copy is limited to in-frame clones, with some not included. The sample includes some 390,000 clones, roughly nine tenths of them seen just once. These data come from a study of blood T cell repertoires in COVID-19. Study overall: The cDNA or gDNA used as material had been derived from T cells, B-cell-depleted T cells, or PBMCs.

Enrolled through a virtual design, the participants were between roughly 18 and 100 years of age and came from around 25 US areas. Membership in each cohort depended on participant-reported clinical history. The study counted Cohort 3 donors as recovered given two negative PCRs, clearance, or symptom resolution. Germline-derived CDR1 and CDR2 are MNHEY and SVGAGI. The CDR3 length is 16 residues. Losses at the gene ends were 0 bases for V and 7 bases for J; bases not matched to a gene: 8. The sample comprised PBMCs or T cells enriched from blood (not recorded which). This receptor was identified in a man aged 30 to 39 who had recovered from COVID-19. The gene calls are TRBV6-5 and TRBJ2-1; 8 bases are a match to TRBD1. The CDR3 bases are TGTGCCAGCAGTTACTCGACTGGGCAGGGGGCTAATGAGCAGTTCTTC. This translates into CASSYSTGQGANEQFF.